The clone carrying this T cell receptor (beta chain) was recorded a few times. The record originates from a study of CD8 T cell repertoires and HIV-1 epitope variants. About the research overall: Tested: three Gag epitope families, Nef HW9 and YT9.

This CDR3 comprises 14 residues. V was clipped by 2 bases and J by 8 bases, with 13 bases between them. The germline gives CDR1 MNHEY, CDR2 SMNVEV (reference sequence). The repertoire was sequenced with immunoSEQ multiplex PCR; TCRdb's copy has only in-frame clones and lacks some. Of about 95,000 clones listed, roughly 77% are singletons. The gene calls are TRBV27 and TRBJ2-1; D possibly matches TRBD1 or TRBD2 (5 bases each). This receptor was identified in a male donor with HIV. Sequencing was carried out using uncultured baseline CD8+ T cells from peripheral blood mononuclear cells (PBMCs). The CDR3 here is CASSLLGQGDEQFF. The CDR3 nucleotides are TGTGCCAGCAGTTTACTAGGGCAGGGAGATGAGCAGTTCTTC.